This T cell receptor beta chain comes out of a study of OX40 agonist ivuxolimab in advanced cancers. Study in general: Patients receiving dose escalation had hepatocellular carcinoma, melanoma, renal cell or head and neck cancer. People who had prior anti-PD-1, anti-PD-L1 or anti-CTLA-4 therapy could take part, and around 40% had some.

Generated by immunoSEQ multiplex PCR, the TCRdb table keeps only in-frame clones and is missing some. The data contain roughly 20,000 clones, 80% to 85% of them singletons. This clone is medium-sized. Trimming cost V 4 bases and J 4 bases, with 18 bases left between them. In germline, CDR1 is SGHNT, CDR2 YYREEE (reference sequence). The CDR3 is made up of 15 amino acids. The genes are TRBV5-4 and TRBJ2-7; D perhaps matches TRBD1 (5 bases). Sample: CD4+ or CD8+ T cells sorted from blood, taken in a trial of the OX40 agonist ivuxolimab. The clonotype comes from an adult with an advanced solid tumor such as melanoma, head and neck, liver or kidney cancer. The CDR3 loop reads CASSPGRGAGYEQYF. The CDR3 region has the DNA TGTGCCAGCAGCCCCGGAAGGGGCGCAGGATACGAGCAGTACTTC.